This TCR beta chain was obtained from a study of T cell responses to AZD1222 COVID-19 vaccine. Sequenced by immunoSEQ multiplex PCR; TCRdb stores in-frame clones only, minus some. The sample shows 80,000 to 130,000 clones, 87% of them seen only once. Study-level findings and limits: Nearly half of unique spike-specific TCRs reportedly avoided B.1.351 and B.1.1.7 mutated regions.

As regards this clone: Its antigen is undetermined.

In germline, CDR1 is SGHVS, CDR2 FQNEAQ. V lost 10 bases, J lost 1 base, and 16 bases lay in between. There are 14 residues in the CDR3. The sample consisted of peripheral blood, taken on day 0 of AZD1222 vaccination. The source of this sequence is an adult in good health. The rearrangement joins TRBV7-8 to TRBJ1-1; D unresolved. CDR3: CAIGAGVTNTEAFF. CDR3 DNA: TGTGCCATCGGAGCCGGGGTGACGAACACTGAAGCTTTCTTT.